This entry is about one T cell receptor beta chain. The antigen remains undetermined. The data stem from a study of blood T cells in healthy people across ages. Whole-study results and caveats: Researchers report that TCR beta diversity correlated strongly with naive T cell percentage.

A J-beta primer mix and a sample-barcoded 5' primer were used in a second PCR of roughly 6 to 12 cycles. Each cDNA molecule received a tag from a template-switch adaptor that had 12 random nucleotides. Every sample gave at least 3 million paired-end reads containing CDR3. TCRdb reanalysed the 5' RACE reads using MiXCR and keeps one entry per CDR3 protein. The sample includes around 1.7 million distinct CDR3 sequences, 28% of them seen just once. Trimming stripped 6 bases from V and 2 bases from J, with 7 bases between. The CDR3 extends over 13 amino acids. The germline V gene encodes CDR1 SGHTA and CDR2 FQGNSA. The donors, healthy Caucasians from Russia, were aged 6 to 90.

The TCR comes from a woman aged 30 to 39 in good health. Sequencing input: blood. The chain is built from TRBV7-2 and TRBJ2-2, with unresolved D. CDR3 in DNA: TGTGCCAGCAGGGACGGCAACACCGGGGAGCTGTTTTTT. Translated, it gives CASRDGNTGELFF.